This TCR beta chain appears in the sequencing data of a study of monozygotic twins with inflammatory bowel disease. The length of the CDR3 is 13 residues. Germline V gene lookup returns CDR1 SGHKS and CDR2 YYEKEE (reference sequence). TCRdb processed the 5' RACE reads again and assigns one entry to each CDR3 protein, with no DNA. With 400,000 or so distinct CDR3 sequences in the sample, the ten largest clones hold 2.4%. This chain links TRBV5-5 with TRBJ2-1; TCRdb outputs TRBD1, but without DNA this stays unchecked. This clonotype was sampled from a human donor with ulcerative colitis or Crohn's disease, or a healthy co-twin of an affected twin (not recorded which). Sequencing used blood. The CDR3 protein is CASSRGQVNEQFF.